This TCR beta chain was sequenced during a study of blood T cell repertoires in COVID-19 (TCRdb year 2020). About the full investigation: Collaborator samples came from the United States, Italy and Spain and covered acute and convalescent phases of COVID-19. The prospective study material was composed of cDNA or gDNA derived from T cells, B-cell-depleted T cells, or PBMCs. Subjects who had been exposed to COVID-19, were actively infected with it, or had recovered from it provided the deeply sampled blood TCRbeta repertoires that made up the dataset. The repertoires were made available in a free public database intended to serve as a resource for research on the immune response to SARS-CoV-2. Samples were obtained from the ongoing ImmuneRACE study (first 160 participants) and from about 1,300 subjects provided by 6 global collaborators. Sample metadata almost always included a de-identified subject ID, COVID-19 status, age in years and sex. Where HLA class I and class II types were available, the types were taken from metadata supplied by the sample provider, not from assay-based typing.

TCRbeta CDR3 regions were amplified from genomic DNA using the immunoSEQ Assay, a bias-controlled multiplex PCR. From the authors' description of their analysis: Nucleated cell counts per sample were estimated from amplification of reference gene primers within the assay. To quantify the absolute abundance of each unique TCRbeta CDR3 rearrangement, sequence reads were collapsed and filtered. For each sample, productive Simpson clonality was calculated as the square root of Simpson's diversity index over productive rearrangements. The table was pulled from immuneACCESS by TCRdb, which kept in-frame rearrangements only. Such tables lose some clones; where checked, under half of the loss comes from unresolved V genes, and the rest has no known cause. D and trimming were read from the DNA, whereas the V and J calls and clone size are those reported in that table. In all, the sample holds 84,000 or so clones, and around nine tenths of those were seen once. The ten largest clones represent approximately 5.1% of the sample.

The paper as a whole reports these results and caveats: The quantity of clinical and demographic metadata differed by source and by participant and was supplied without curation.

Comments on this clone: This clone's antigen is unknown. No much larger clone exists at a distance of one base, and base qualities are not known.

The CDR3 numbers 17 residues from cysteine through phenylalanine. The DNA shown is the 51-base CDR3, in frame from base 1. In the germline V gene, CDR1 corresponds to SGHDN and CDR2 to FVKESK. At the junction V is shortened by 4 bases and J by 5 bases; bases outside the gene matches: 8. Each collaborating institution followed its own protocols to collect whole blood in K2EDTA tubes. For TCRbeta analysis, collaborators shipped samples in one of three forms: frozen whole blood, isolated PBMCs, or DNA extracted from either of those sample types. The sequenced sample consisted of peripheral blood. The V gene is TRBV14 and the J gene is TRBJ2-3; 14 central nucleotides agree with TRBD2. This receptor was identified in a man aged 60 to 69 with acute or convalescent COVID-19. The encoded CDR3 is CASSLTGTSGGGDTQYF. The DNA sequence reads TGTGCCAGCAGCCTAACCGGGACTAGCGGGGGTGGAGATACGCAGTATTTT.